The present TCR beta chain was sequenced within a study of Ad26.COV2.S vaccination and SARS-CoV-2 variants. Study as a whole: Donor got 5x10^10 or 1x10^11 viral particles of Ad26.COV2.S.

Stated treatment: some 20 received Ad26.COV2.S at low or high dose, single or two shots; about 5 received placebo; per-sample allocation not given. Sampling happened 63 days after the first vaccine or placebo injection. J was trimmed by 6 bases and V by 4 bases; bases with no gene match: 9. The germline V gene encodes CDR1 MDHEN and CDR2 SYDVKM. The CDR3 sequence is 15 residues long. Libraries were prepared by immunoSEQ multiplex PCR; TCRdb keeps only in-frame clonotypes and omits some of them. The table lists about 440,000 clones, approximately 90% of them singletons, with 9.5% to 15% in the top ten.

V is TRBV28 and J is TRBJ2-7, with 10 bases matching TRBD2. The TCR was taken from a person between 18 and 65 years old who received the Ad26.COV2.S COVID-19 vaccine or a placebo. The sequences come from peripheral blood, collected in a trial of Ad26.COV2.S vaccine versus placebo. The DNA of the CDR3 is TGTGCCAGCAGTTGGGCTAGCGGGAGTCAAGGCGAGCAGTACTTC. It encodes CASSWASGSQGEQYF.